This T cell receptor beta chain was retrieved from a study of blood T cell repertoires in COVID-19. Across the whole study: Acute-phase and convalescent COVID-19 samples originated in the United States, Italy and Spain. The analysed material was cDNA or gDNA that came from T cells, B-cell-depleted T cells, or PBMCs.

This clone was observed a single time. CDR1 is ENHRY and CDR2 is SYGVKD in the germline V gene. This CDR3 comprises 14 residues. V was shortened by 6 bases and J by 4 bases, with 10 bases between the two germline ends. Original processing methods: How many nucleated cells were present was estimated from reference gene primer amplification. The method was immunoSEQ multiplex PCR; TCRdb's version includes in-frame clones alone and lacks a portion of them. The V and J calls and clone size are taken from that table; D and trimming were inferred from the DNA. The sample lists hundreds of thousands of clones, approximately 90% occurring once.

This sequence originates from a woman between 18 and 29 years old who had recovered from COVID-19. V usage is TRBV10-3 and J usage is TRBJ2-6, with D possibly TRBD1 on 6 matching bases. Sequences were obtained from peripheral blood. The CDR3 DNA reads TGTGCCATCAGCTCAGGGGACGGGGCCAACGTCCTGACTTTC. This translates into CAISSGDGANVLTF.